This TCR beta chain came from a study of T cell repertoires in cytomegalovirus infection. Study context: Matching HLA type, along with CMV infection, was indicated by public TCR beta signatures. The study's findings and limits: HLA-C-restricted CMV clonotypes gave the most frequent clonotype in two of eight donors. Using cumulative public TCR beta family frequency, the authors identified those who carried CMV together with the relevant HLA.

The CDR3 spans 16 residues. CDR1 is SGHVS and CDR2 is FQNEAQ in the germline V gene. J gave up 2 bases and V 6 bases, and 6 bases lay outside the gene matches. A single record per CDR3 protein comes from TCRdb applying MiXCR to the reads. The sample comprises 90,000 to 110,000 distinct CDR3 sequences, about 30% of which are singletons, and roughly 81% rests with the top ten. This clonotype has a count of ten or more. The antigen is undetermined. This receptor was taken from a human donor in good health (CMV status not recorded). Some clones in this sample may be carry-over from other donors' samples. The rearrangement uses TRBV7-8 and TRBJ2-3, with 12 bases matching TRBD2. Specimen: CD8+ T cells from cultured PBMCs, collected from culture after CMV antigen stimulation. CDR3 residues: CASRPTSGGLTDTQYF. The CDR3, as DNA: TGTGCCAGCAGGCCGACTAGCGGGGGACTCACAGATACGCAGTATTTT.